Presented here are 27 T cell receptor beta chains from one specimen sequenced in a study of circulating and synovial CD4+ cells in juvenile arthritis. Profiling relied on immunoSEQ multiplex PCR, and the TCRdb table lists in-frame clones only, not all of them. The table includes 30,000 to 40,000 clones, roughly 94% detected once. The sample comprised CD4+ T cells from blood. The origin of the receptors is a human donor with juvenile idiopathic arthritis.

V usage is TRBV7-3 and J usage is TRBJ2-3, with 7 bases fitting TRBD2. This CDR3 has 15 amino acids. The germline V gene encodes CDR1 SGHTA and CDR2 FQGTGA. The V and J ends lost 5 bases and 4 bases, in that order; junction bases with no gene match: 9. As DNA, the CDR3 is TGTGCCAGCAGCCCCCTAGGGACTATGGCAGATACGCAGTATTTT. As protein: CASSPLGTMADTQYF. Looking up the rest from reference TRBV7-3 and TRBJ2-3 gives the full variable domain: GAGVSQTPSNKVTEKGKYVELRCDPISGHTALYWYRQSLGQGPEFLIYFQGTGAADDSGLPNDRFFAVRPEGSVSTLKIQRTERGDSAVYLCASSPLGTMADTQYFGPGTRLTVL.

The CDR3 spells CASSLARGANTGELFF. CDR3 coding DNA: TGTGCCAGCAGCTTAGCGCGCGGCGCGAACACCGGGGAGCTGTTTTTT. This chain connects TRBV7-9 to TRBJ2-2; D unresolved. Trimming cost V 0 bases and J 0 bases, with 8 bases left between them. The germline V gene has CDR1 SEHNR and CDR2 FQNEAQ (reference sequence). This CDR3 is 16 amino acids long.

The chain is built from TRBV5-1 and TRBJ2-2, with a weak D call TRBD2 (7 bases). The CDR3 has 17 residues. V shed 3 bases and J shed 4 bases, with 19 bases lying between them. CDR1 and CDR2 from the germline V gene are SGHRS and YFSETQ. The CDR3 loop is CASSSSRGGLVTGELFF. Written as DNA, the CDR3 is TGCGCCAGCAGCTCTTCTAGGGGGGGCCTCGTCACCGGGGAGCTGTTTTTT.

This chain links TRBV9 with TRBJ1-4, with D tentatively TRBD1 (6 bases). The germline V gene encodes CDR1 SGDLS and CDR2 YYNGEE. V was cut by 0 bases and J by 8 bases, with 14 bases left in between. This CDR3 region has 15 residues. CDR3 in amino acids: CASSVVAGAGEKLFF. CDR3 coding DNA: TGTGCCAGCAGCGTAGTAGCGGGGGCGGGAGAAAAACTGTTTTTT.

Written as DNA, the CDR3 is TGTGCCAGCAGCGGGGACAGGTGGTCCACTGAAGCTTTCTTT. This translates into CASSGDRWSTEAFF. V usage is TRBV7-9 and J usage is TRBJ1-1, with 8 bases fitting TRBD1. CDR3 length equals 14 residues. Trimming removed 5 bases from V and 4 bases from J; junction bases left unmatched: 6. Germline assignment: CDR1 SEHNR and CDR2 FQNEAQ (reference sequence).

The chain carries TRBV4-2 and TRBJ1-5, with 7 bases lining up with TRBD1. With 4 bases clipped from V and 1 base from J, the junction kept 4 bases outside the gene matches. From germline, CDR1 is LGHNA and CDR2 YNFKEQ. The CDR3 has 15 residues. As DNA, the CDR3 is TGTGCCAGCAGCCGCCCGGGACAGAGCAATCAGCCCCAGCATTTT. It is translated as CASSRPGQSNQPQHF.

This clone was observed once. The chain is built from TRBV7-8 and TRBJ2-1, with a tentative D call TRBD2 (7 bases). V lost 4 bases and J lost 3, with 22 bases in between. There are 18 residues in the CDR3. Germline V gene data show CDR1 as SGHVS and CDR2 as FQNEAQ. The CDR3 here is CASSYEGGRGGLYNEQFF. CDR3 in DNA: TGTGCCAGCAGCTATGAGGGGGGGCGCGGGGGACTCTACAATGAGCAGTTCTTC.

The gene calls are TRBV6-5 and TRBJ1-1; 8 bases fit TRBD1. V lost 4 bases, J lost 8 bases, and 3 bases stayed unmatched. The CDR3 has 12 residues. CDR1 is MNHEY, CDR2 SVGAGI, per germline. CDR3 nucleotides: TGTGCCAGCAGTTCTCGACAGGGGGAAGCTTTCTTT. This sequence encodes CASSSRQGEAFF.

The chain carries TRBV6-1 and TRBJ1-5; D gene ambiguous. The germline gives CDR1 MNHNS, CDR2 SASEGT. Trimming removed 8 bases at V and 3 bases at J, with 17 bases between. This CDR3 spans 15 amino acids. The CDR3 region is CASSGRQTFNQPQHF. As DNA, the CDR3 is TGTGCCAGCTCTGGTCGGCAGACATTCAATCAGCCCCAGCATTTT.

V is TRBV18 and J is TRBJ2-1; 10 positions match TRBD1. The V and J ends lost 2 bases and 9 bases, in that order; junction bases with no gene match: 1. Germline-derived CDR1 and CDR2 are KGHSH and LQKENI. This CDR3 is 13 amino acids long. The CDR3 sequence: CASSPDRGPEQFF. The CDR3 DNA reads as TGTGCCAGCTCACCAGACAGGGGGCCTGAGCAGTTCTTC.

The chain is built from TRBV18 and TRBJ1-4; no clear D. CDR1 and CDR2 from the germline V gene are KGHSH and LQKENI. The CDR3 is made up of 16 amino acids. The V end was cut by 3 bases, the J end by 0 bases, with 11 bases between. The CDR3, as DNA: TGTGCCAGCTCACCCCTAGAAAGATCAACTAATGAAAAACTGTTTTTT. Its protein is CASSPLERSTNEKLFF.

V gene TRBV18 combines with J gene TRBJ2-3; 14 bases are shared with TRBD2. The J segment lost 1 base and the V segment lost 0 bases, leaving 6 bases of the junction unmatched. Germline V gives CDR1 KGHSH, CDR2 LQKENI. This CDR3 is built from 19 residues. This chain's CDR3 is CASSPPLRLAGGRTDTQYF. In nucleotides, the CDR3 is TGTGCCAGCTCACCACCCCTTCGACTAGCGGGGGGGCGCACAGATACGCAGTATTTT.

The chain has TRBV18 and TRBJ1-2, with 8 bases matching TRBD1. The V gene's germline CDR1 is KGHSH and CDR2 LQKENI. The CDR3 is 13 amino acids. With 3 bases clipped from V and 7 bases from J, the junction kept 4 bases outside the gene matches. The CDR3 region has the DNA TGTGCCAGCTCACCGGAGACAGGGGCTGGCTACACCTTC. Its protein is CASSPETGAGYTF.

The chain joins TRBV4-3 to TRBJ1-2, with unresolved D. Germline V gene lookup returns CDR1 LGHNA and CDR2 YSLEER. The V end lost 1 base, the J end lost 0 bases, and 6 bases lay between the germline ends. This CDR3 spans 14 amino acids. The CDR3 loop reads CASSQGHTNYGYTF. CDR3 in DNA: TGCGCCAGCAGCCAAGGCCACACTAACTATGGCTACACCTTC.

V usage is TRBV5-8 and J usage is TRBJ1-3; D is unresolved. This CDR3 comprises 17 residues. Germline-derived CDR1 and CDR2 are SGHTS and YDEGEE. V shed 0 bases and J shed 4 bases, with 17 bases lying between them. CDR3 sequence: CASSLESATVSGNTIYF. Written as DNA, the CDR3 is TGTGCCAGCAGCTTGGAATCGGCAACAGTCTCCGGAAACACCATATATTTT.

The CDR3 bases are TGTGCCAGCTCCCGTCCGGGACAGGGTGAAAAACTGTTTTTT. It yields the protein CASSRPGQGEKLFF. The genes are TRBV18 and TRBJ1-4, with 9 bases matching TRBD1. The ends lost 6 bases at V and 7 bases at J; junction bases unmatched: 6. CDR3 length equals 14 residues. Germline V gives CDR1 KGHSH, CDR2 LQKENI.

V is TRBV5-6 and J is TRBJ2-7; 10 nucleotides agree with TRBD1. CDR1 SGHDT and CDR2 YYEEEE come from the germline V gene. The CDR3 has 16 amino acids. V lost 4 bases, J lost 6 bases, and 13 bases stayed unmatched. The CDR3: CASSPFLKTGGGEQYF. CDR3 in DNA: TGTGCCAGCAGCCCCTTCCTAAAGACAGGGGGCGGCGAGCAGTACTTC.

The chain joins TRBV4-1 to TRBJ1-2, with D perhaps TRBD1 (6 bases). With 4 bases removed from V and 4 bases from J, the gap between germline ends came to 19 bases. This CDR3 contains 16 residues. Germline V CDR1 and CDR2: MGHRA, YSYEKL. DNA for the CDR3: TGCGCCAGCAGCCTGGGGGCGGCCAGCTTAATCTATGGCTACACCTTC. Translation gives CASSLGAASLIYGYTF.

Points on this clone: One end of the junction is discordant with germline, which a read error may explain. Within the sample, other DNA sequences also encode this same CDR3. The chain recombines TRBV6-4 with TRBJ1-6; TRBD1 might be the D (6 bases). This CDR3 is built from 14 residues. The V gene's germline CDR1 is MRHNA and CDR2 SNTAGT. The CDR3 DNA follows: TGTGCCAGCAGTTTGGACAGCTATAATTCCCCCCTCCACTTT. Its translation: CASSLDSYNSPLHF.

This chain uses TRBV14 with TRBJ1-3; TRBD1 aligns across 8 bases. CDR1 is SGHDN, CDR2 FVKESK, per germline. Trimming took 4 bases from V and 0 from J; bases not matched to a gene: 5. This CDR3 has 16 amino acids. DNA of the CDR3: TGTGCCAGCAGCCTACGGGACAGGATCTCTGGAAACACCATATATTTT. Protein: CASSLRDRISGNTIYF.

The CDR3: CASSLRRGGTDTQYF. CDR3 DNA: TGTGCCAGCAGCTTAAGACGGGGGGGCACAGATACGCAGTATTTT. The chain couples TRBV7-2 to TRBJ2-3; TRBD2 matches at 7 bases. Trimming at V came to 2 bases and at J to 1 base, leaving 3 bases not matched to a gene. The CDR3 covers 15 residues. Per germline, CDR1 SGHTA and CDR2 FQGNSA.

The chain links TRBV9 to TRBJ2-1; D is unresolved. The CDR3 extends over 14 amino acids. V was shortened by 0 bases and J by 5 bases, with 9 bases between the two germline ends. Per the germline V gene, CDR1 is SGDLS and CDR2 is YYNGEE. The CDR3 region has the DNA TGTGCCAGCAGCGTAGAGATCGAGAACAATGAGCAGTTCTTC. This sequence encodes CASSVEIENNEQFF.

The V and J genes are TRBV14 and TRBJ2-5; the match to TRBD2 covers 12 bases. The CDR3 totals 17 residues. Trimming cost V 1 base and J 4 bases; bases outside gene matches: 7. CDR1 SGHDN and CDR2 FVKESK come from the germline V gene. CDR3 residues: CASSQGLAGANGETQYF. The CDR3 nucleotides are TGTGCCAGCAGCCAAGGACTAGCGGGGGCGAATGGAGAGACCCAGTACTTC.

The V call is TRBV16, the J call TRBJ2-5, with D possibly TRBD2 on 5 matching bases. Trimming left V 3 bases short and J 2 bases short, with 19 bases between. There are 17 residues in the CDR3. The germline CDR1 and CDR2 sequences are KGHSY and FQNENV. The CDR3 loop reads CASSQATTRTGQETQYF. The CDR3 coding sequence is TGTGCCAGCAGCCAGGCTACCACCAGGACGGGACAAGAGACCCAGTACTTC.

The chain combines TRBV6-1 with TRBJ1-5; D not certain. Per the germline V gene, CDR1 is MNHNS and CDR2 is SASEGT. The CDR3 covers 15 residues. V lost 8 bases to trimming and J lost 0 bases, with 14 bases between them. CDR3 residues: CASQPWRDSNQPQHF. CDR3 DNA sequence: TGTGCCAGCCAGCCATGGAGGGATAGCAATCAGCCCCAGCATTTT.

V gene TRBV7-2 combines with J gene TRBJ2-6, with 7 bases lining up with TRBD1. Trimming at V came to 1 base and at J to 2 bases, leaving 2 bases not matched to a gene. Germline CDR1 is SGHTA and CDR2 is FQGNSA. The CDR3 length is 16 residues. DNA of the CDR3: TGTGCCAGCAGCTTAGGAGGGGGCGCTGGGGCCAACGTCCTGACTTTC. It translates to CASSLGGGAGANVLTF.

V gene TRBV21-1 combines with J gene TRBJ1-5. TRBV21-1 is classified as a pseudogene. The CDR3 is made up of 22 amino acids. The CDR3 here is CASSKKSESGDGMMVSNQPQHF. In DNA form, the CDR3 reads TGTGCCAGCAGCAAAAAATCCGAGTCGGGAGACGGGATGATGGTAAGCAATCAGCCCCAGCATTTT.